This T cell receptor (beta chain) came from a study of shared clonotypes between healthy human individuals. CDR3 size: 14 residues. In germline, CDR1 is SQVTM, CDR2 ANQGSEA. V lost 7 bases, J lost 0 bases, and 8 bases stayed unmatched. Assay used: immunoSEQ multiplex PCR; TCRdb lists only in-frame clones, some missing. The sample consists of over a million clones, about 84% of them appearing once. Source material: memory CD4+ T cells from PBMCs. Subset noted: CD45RA-negative fraction. The chain couples TRBV29-1 to TRBJ2-7, with 8 bases identical to TRBD2. The TCR was taken from a man aged 18 to 30 in good health. Some clones in this sample may be carry-over from other donors' samples. In nucleotides, the CDR3 is TGCAGCGCCACCGGCGGGGGGAGCTCCTACGAGCAGTACTTC. Translating gives CSATGGGSSYEQYF.